What follows are 15 T cell receptor beta chains derived from one specimen sequenced in a study of T cells in Graves' hyperthyroidism and ophthalmopathy. Template material for amplifying TCR beta CDR3 regions consisted of RNA transcripts. Initially, a first-round RT-PCR of the TCR CDR3 employed the HTBI primer set. TCRdb itself ran the multiplex PCR reads through MiXCR, one entry per CDR3 protein. Seen here are about 380,000 distinct CDR3 sequences, roughly 14% observed once, and the top ten hold around 21%. Source material: blood. These receptors came from a man aged 25-40 years with Graves' hyperthyroidism that later progressed to Graves' ophthalmopathy.

This chain connects TRBV7-7 to TRBJ2-3, with 7 bases that match TRBD2. CDR3 length equals 15 residues. The V and J ends lost 3 bases and 3 bases, in that order; junction bases with no gene match: 6. CDR1 and CDR2 from the germline V gene are SSHAT and FNYEAQ (reference sequence). The chain's CDR3 is CASSFSGAPTDTQYF. CDR3 bases: TGTGCCAGCAGCTTCAGCGGGGCGCCGACAGATACGCAGTATTTT.

Only a few counts were recorded for this clonotype. This rearrangement joins TRBV30 to TRBJ2-7; D gene uncertain. V was cut by 0 bases and J by 5 bases, with 5 bases left in between. This CDR3 has 11 residues. The V gene's germline CDR1 is GTSNPN and CDR2 SVGIG (reference sequence). The DNA for the CDR3 is TGTGCCTGGAGTGTCAAGGACGAGCAGTACTTC. Its protein product is CAWSVKDEQYF.

This clonotype was counted at least ten times. The chain carries TRBV20-1 and TRBJ2-1; 11 nucleotides match TRBD2. Germline V gene data show CDR1 as DFQATT and CDR2 as SNEGSKA (reference sequence). The CDR3 loop spans 15 amino acids. The V segment lost 3 bases and the J segment 9 bases; nucleotides outside the gene matches: 10. CDR3 sequence: CSARRTASGGSEQFF. DNA for the CDR3: TGCAGTGCTAGGCGTACGGCTAGCGGGGGGTCTGAGCAGTTCTTC.

This clonotype appeared many times. The rearrangement links TRBV9 to TRBJ2-1, with 8 nucleotides matching TRBD1. V shed 0 bases and J 7 bases; nucleotides not matched to a gene: 6. Germline-derived CDR1 and CDR2 are SGDLS and YYNGEE. The CDR3 runs 15 residues. The CDR3 DNA reads as TGTGCCAGCAGCGTAGCGCCAGGGGGCATGAATGAGCAGTTCTTC. This sequence encodes CASSVAPGGMNEQFF. Combining the CDR3 with reference TRBV9 and TRBJ2-1 gives the whole variable domain DSGVTQTPKHLITATGQRVTLRCSPRSGDLSVYWYQQSLDQGLQFLIQYYNGEERAKGNILERFSAQQFPDLHSELNLSSLELGDSALYFCASSVAPGGMNEQFFGPGTRLTVL.

This clonotype occurred a few times. CDR3 DNA: TGTGCCAGCAGTAGCGGGGGCCCCAATGAGCAGTTCTTC. It translates to CASSSGGPNEQFF. The chain is built from TRBV12-3 or TRBV12-4 and TRBJ2-1, with 8 bases fitting TRBD2. This CDR3 contains 13 residues. The junction had 3 bases not matched to a gene; V was cut back by 5 bases and J by 6 bases.

This clonotype was seen more than once but under ten times. The gene calls are TRBV9 and TRBJ2-4; 13 bases agree with TRBD2. The V gene's germline CDR1 is SGDLS and CDR2 YYNGEE. This CDR3 is built from 18 residues. V lost 4 bases to trimming and J lost 0 bases; unmatched junction nucleotides: 7. The CDR3 DNA reads TGTGCCAGCAGCCCTCAGACTAGCGGGGGGTTAGCCAAAAACATTCAGTACTTC. It codes for CASSPQTSGGLAKNIQYF.

Comment on this clonotype: A much larger clone differs from this one at a single base, so this may be a read error. The conserved final phenylalanine or tryptophan is absent from the CDR3, which likely points to a read error. This chain links TRBV12-3 or TRBV12-4 with TRBJ1-5; possibly TRBD1 for D (5 bases). The CDR3 consists of 15 residues. V gave up 4 bases and J gave up 0 bases, with 10 bases separating them. CDR3 region: CASSSAGYSNQPQHS. DNA for the CDR3: TGTGCCAGCAGTTCTGCAGGGTATAGCAATCAGCCCCAGCATTCT.

This clonotype was observed a handful of times. The junction differs from germline at one of its ends, possibly a read error. The rearrangement uses TRBV20-1 and TRBJ2-1, with D perhaps TRBD2 (7 bases). The CDR3 is 15 amino acids. Per germline, CDR1 DFQATT and CDR2 SNEGSKA (reference sequence). For the CDR3, the DNA is TGCAGTGCTAGAGATCCGCGGGGGCCCTACAATGAGCAGCTCTTC. The encoded protein is CSARDPRGPYNEQLF.

This clonotype came up a few times. V usage is TRBV27 and J usage is TRBJ2-7; D may be TRBD2 (6 bases). The length of the CDR3 is 15 residues. Trimming removed 6 bases from V and 4 bases from J, with 19 bases in between. Germline V gene data show CDR1 as MNHEY and CDR2 as SMNVEV (reference sequence). CDR3 sequence reads: CASSPRRRGGYEQYF. DNA for the CDR3: TGTGCCAGCAGCCCCCGGAGGCGGGGCGGTTACGAGCAGTACTTC.

This clonotype was counted ten times or more. The V gene is TRBV11-1, the J gene TRBJ2-3, with a tentative D call TRBD2 (5 bases). V was clipped by 5 bases and J by 2 bases, with 17 bases between them. The CDR3 has 16 residues. Germline V CDR1 and CDR2: SGHAT, FQDESV (reference sequence). The CDR3 DNA reads TGTGCCAGCAGCGCAATTACACGGGGAATCACAGATACGCAGTATTTT. Translated, it gives CASSAITRGITDTQYF.

This clonotype was observed at least ten times. V usage is TRBV12-3 or TRBV12-4 and J usage is TRBJ2-1, with TRBD2 identical over 9 bases. CDR3 size: 15 residues. After removal of 6 bases from V and 7 bases from J, the junction contained 10 bases not matched to a gene. In DNA, the CDR3 is TGTGCCAGCAGAGCTAGCGGGAATTCTAAGAATGAGCAGTTCTTC. Encoded protein: CASRASGNSKNEQFF.

This clonotype showed up just a few times. The V call is TRBV20-1, the J call TRBJ1-6; 7 positions agree with TRBD1. Germline V gene lookup returns CDR1 DFQATT and CDR2 SNEGSKA (reference sequence). V was clipped by 6 bases and J by 2 bases; unmatched bases: 7. The CDR3 totals 15 residues. The CDR3: CSASQGITYNSPLHF. The CDR3 coding sequence is TGCAGTGCCTCACAGGGGATCACCTATAATTCACCCCTCCACTTT.

This clonotype was detected ten times or more. V is TRBV30 and J is TRBJ1-2, with TRBD1 as a possible D gene (6 bases). CDR1 is GTSNPN and CDR2 is SVGIG in the germline V gene (reference sequence). Trimming removed 8 bases from V and 4 bases from J, with 14 bases in between. The CDR3 extends over 12 amino acids. CDR3 sequence (DNA): TGTGCCGTACAGGGTCGGGGCTATGGCTACACCTTC. This sequence encodes CAVQGRGYGYTF.

A few counts support this clonotype. The chain is built from TRBV7-6 and TRBJ2-3; TRBD1 matches at 8 bases. This CDR3 comprises 16 residues. Germline assignment: CDR1 SGHVS and CDR2 FNYEAQ. Trimming cost V 5 bases and J 0 bases; bases outside gene matches: 7. The CDR3 bases are TGTGCCAGCAGCCCCTGGGACAGGACTAGCACAGATACGCAGTATTTT. Protein product: CASSPWDRTSTDTQYF.

The chain carries TRBV30 and TRBJ2-7; 9 bases map to TRBD2. The CDR3 has 14 residues. The germline V gene encodes CDR1 GTSNPN and CDR2 SVGIG (reference sequence). With V trimmed by 7 bases and J by 1 base, 8 bases remained unmatched. CDR3 region: CASSKRGDSYEQYF. The CDR3 nucleotides are TGTGCCTCGTCTAAGCGGGGGGATTCCTACGAGCAGTACTTC.